This passage covers 21 T cell receptor beta chains from one sample sequenced in a study of high-grade serous ovarian cancer treatment subgroups. Produced via immunoSEQ multiplex PCR; TCRdb's table is partial and in-frame only. The data show around 4,800 clones, approximately 70% seen once. Tumor samples were obtained before definitive surgery or chemotherapy. Sequencing input: tumor tissue. The source of these receptors is a human donor with high-grade serous ovarian cancer.

The count of this clone is one. V usage is TRBV20-1 and J usage is TRBJ2-7, with no clear D. Germline V lookup: CDR1 DFQATT, CDR2 SNEGSKA (reference sequence). The germline V and J ends were trimmed by 1 base and 6 bases, with 7 bases remaining between them. This CDR3 contains 11 residues. In DNA, the CDR3 is TGCAGTGCTAGAGGGACCAGCGAGCAGTACGTC. Translated: CSARGTSEQYV.

J is TRBJ1-4 and V is TRBV5-1, with D unresolved. The CDR3 is 14 residues long. V lost 2 bases, J lost 8 bases, and 13 bases lay in between. Germline-derived CDR1 and CDR2 are SGHRS and YFSETQ. CDR3 loop: CASSFGRHREKLFF. For the CDR3, the DNA is TGCGCCAGCAGCTTCGGCAGACACCGCGAAAAACTGTTTTTT. Complete variable domain (other parts from reference TRBV5-1 and TRBJ1-4): KAGVTQTPRYLIKTRGQQVTLSCSPISGHRSVSWYQQTPGQGLQFLFEYFSETQRNKGNFPGRFSGRQFSNSRSEMNVSTLELGDSALYLCASSFGRHREKLFFGSGTQLSVL.

The chain links TRBV7-2 to TRBJ1-1, with D uncertain. Per the germline V gene, CDR1 is SGHTA and CDR2 is FQGNSA. Trimming removed 3 bases from V and 3 bases from J, with 8 bases in between. The CDR3 length is 13 residues. CDR3 in amino acids: CASSLGSDTEAFF. CDR3 bases: TGTGCCAGCAGCTTGGGGTCTGACACTGAAGCTTTCTTT. Full variable domain (remainder filled in from reference TRBV7-2 and TRBJ1-1): GAGVSQSPSNKVTEKGKDVELRCDPISGHTALYWYRQSLGQGLEFLIYFQGNSAPDKSGLPSDRFSAERTGGSVSTLTIQRTQQEDSAVYLCASSLGSDTEAFFGQGTRLTVV.

The CDR3 is CAKAGGTLYSTNEKLFF. CDR3 coding DNA: TGTGCCAAGGCGGGAGGTACGCTTTATTCAACTAATGAAAAACTGTTTTTT. The V call is TRBV7-8, the J call TRBJ1-4; D is undetermined. The CDR3 extends over 17 amino acids. Trimming removed 10 bases at V and 0 bases at J, with 21 bases between. Germline CDR1 is SGHVS and CDR2 is FQNEAQ.

V and J are TRBV5-1 and TRBJ1-4; D is ambiguous. CDR1 is SGHRS, CDR2 YFSETQ, per germline. CDR3 length equals 13 residues. V lost 2 bases, J lost 4 bases, and 6 bases lay in between. The CDR3: CASSFTVNEKLFF. DNA for the CDR3: TGCGCCAGCAGCTTCACAGTTAATGAAAAACTGTTTTTT. Using reference TRBV5-1 and TRBJ1-4 for the parts outside the CDR3, the full variable domain is KAGVTQTPRYLIKTRGQQVTLSCSPISGHRSVSWYQQTPGQGLQFLFEYFSETQRNKGNFPGRFSGRQFSNSRSEMNVSTLELGDSALYLCASSFTVNEKLFFGSGTQLSVL.

The genes are TRBV7-6 and TRBJ2-2, with 7 bases fitting TRBD2. The CDR3 contains 16 residues. V was pared by 1 base and J by 8 bases, with 10 bases of the junction left unmatched. The V gene's germline CDR1 is SGHVS and CDR2 FNYEAQ. The CDR3 nucleotides read TGTGCCAGCAGCTTAGAAGTGGGAGGGCCCTCTGGGGAGCTGTTTTTT. Protein: CASSLEVGGPSGELFF. Looking up the rest from reference TRBV7-6 and TRBJ2-2 gives the full variable domain: GAGVSQSPRYKVTKRGQDVALRCDPISGHVSLYWYRQALGQGPEFLTYFNYEAQQDKSGLPNDRFSAERPEGSISTLTIQRTEQRDSAMYRCASSLEVGGPSGELFFGEGSRLTVL.

This clone was observed a single time. The V call is TRBV7-9, the J call TRBJ2-5; possibly TRBD2 for D (6 bases). The CDR3 length is 12 residues. The V end was cut by 4 bases, the J end by 11 bases, with 14 bases between. Looked up from germline, CDR1 is SEHNR and CDR2 is FQNEAQ (reference sequence). The CDR3 DNA follows: TGTGCCAGCAGCTGGATTTCGGGAGAGCAGTACTTC. Protein: CASSWISGEQYF.

The rearrangement uses TRBV9 and TRBJ1-3, with a tentative D call TRBD1 (5 bases). CDR1 SGDLS and CDR2 YYNGEE come from the germline V gene. This CDR3 is 15 amino acids long. The V end was cut by 4 bases, the J end by 2 bases, with 13 bases between. CDR3 DNA: TGTGCCAGCAGCACCCCCGGGGGGACTGGAAACACCATATATTTT. Translation: CASSTPGGTGNTIYF. Together with reference TRBV9 and TRBJ1-3, the CDR3 gives the full variable domain: DSGVTQTPKHLITATGQRVTLRCSPRSGDLSVYWYQQSLDQGLQFLIQYYNGEERAKGNILERFSAQQFPDLHSELNLSSLELGDSALYFCASSTPGGTGNTIYFGEGSWLTVV.

This clone is judged medium-sized. The CDR3 sequence is CASSPPGLTDTQYF. CDR3 DNA sequence: TGTGCCAGCAGTCCACCCGGGCTGACGGATACGCAGTATTTT. This chain uses TRBV27 with TRBJ2-3; D not certain. V shed 5 bases and J shed 6 bases, with 15 bases lying between them. The CDR3 spans 14 residues. The germline gives CDR1 MNHEY, CDR2 SMNVEV (reference sequence).

The chain links TRBV6-6 to TRBJ2-5; maybe TRBD2 (5 bases). Germline CDR1 MNHNY, CDR2 SVGAGI (reference sequence). The length of the CDR3 is 13 residues. V shed 2 bases and J shed 4 bases, with 8 bases lying between them. This CDR3 is CASSYLRGETQYF. CDR3 nucleotides: TGTGCCAGCAGTTACCTTCGGGGAGAGACCCAGTACTTC.

This clone appeared once. V is TRBV10-3 and J is TRBJ2-7; D possibly corresponds to TRBD1 (5 bases). CDR1 and CDR2 (germline): ENHRY, SYGVKD. The CDR3 is made up of 13 amino acids. V was pared by 0 bases and J by 5 bases, with 8 bases between. The CDR3 loop reads CAISESTENEQYV. DNA of the CDR3: TGTGCCATCAGTGAGTCGACAGAAAACGAGCAGTACGTC.

The sample holds a few counts of this clone. The J gene is TRBJ1-1, the V gene TRBV5-1; D is ambiguous. Trimming took 4 bases from V and 8 from J, leaving 15 bases between them. The CDR3 has 13 amino acids. The germline CDR1 and CDR2 sequences are SGHRS and YFSETQ. CDR3 DNA sequence: TGCGCCAGCAGCCCGGTAGTGAGGTCAGAAGCTTTCTTT. The encoded protein is CASSPVVRSEAFF.

The chain is built from TRBV11-1 and TRBJ2-1; 9 bases line up with TRBD2. The CDR3 totals 14 residues. Per the germline V gene, CDR1 is SGHAT and CDR2 is FQDESV (reference sequence). Unmatched junction bases numbered 4, after V lost 5 bases and J lost 5 bases. In nucleotides, the CDR3 is TGTGCCAGCAGCAGGACTAGCGCAAACAATGAGCAGTTCTTC. Translated: CASSRTSANNEQFF.

This clone appeared a single time. The genes are TRBV6-1 and TRBJ1-2, with 7 positions matching TRBD1. CDR1 and CDR2 (germline): MNHNS, SASEGT. The V gene end was trimmed by 6 bases and the J gene end by 8 bases; junction bases not matched to a gene: 6. The CDR3 spans 12 residues. The CDR3, as DNA: TGTGCCAGCAGGCCTGACAGGGTCGGCTACACCTTC. Its translation: CASRPDRVGYTF.

V usage is TRBV18 and J usage is TRBJ2-5, with 7 bases that match TRBD1. V dropped 4 bases and J dropped 5; count of bases not matched to a gene: 7. Germline V gives CDR1 KGHSH, CDR2 LQKENI. The length of the CDR3 is 14 residues. CDR3 coding DNA: TGTGCCAGCTCACGACGAACAGGGGACGAGACCCAGTACTTC. Protein sequence: CASSRRTGDETQYF. Supplemented by reference TRBV18 and TRBJ2-5, the full variable domain reads NAGVMQNPRHLVRRRGQEARLRCSPMKGHSHVYWYRQLPEEGLKFMVYLQKENIIDESGMPKERFSAEFPKEGPSILRIQQVVRGDSAAYFCASSRRTGDETQYFGPGTRLLVL.

The chain employs TRBV5-1 and TRBJ1-2; 7 bases map to TRBD1. J lost 4 bases, V lost 7 bases, and 4 bases had no gene match. Germline CDR1 and CDR2: SGHRS and YFSETQ. CDR3 size: 12 residues. The CDR3 region is CASFSGGYGYTF. DNA of the CDR3: TGCGCCAGCTTCTCAGGGGGCTATGGCTACACCTTC.

There are a few counts of this clone. This rearrangement joins TRBV5-1 to TRBJ1-1, with D unresolved. CDR1 and CDR2 from the germline V gene are SGHRS and YFSETQ. V was trimmed by 0 bases and J by 3 bases, leaving 3 bases between them. The CDR3 spans 12 residues. The CDR3 coding sequence is TGCGCCAGCAGCTTGGAAGACACTGAAGCTTTCTTT. Amino acids: CASSLEDTEAFF.

The rearrangement uses TRBV19 and TRBJ2-1; weak D call: TRBD1 (6 bases). The CDR3 is 16 amino acids. V gave up 7 bases and J gave up 7 bases, with 23 bases separating them. Germline V gene lookup returns CDR1 LNHDA and CDR2 SQIVND (reference sequence). In DNA, the CDR3 is TGTGCCAGTAATTTGGGCGCGTTTGTTCAGGGGAATGAGCAGTTCTTC. Translation gives CASNLGAFVQGNEQFF.

V and J are TRBV10-3 and TRBJ1-4, with 8 bases lining up with TRBD1. The V gene end was trimmed by 2 bases and the J gene end by 0 bases; junction bases not matched to a gene: 8. Germline V CDR1 and CDR2: ENHRY, SYGVKD. This CDR3 is built from 18 residues. The CDR3 region has the DNA TGTGCCATCAGTGAGGACAGGGGAGGCGGAGCAACTAATGAAAAACTGTTTTTT. It yields the protein CAISEDRGGGATNEKLFF.

V usage is TRBV4-2 and J usage is TRBJ2-5, with TRBD2 as a possible D gene (5 bases). The germline V and J ends were trimmed by 0 bases and 4 bases, with 9 bases remaining between them. The CDR3 totals 14 residues. The germline CDR1 and CDR2 sequences are LGHNA and YNFKEQ. CDR3 in DNA: TGTGCCAGCAGCCAAGAGGCAGAGGGAGAGACCCAGTACTTC. Protein product: CASSQEAEGETQYF.

This clone showed up just a few times. This chain uses TRBV5-6 with TRBJ2-3; 7 bases fit TRBD2. There are 15 residues in the CDR3. Germline lookup yields CDR1 SGHDT and CDR2 YYEEEE. V lost 1 base to trimming and J lost 2 bases; unmatched junction nucleotides: 4. CDR3 protein: CASSLPGGFTDTQYF. DNA of the CDR3: TGTGCCAGCAGCTTGCCGGGGGGATTCACAGATACGCAGTATTTT.